This record looks at one TCR beta chain sequence and its context. The antigen is undetermined. The sample originates from a study of OX40 agonist ivuxolimab in advanced cancers. Whole-study context: Three patients, one with hepatocellular carcinoma and two with cutaneous melanoma, responded partially.

Overall study findings and caveats: The expanded peripheral T cells' antigen specificity was not determined.

Trimming took 1 base from V and 5 from J, leaving 8 bases between them. Germline lookup yields CDR1 SEHNR and CDR2 FQNEAQ (reference sequence). The CDR3 length is 13 residues. TCRdb's table, derived via immunoSEQ multiplex PCR, lists solely in-frame clones and lacks some. The table has about 120,000 clones, around 87% seen once. The input for sequencing was CD4+ or CD8+ T cells sorted from blood, taken in a trial of the OX40 agonist ivuxolimab. The rearrangement links TRBV7-9 to TRBJ2-5; D not resolved. The TCR sequence derives from an adult with an advanced solid tumor such as melanoma, head and neck, liver or kidney cancer. DNA of the CDR3: TGTGCCAGCAGCTTAGATGAACGGGAGACCCAGTACTTC. Its protein product is CASSLDERETQYF.